A selection of T cell receptor beta chains follows, all from one sample in a study of blood T cell repertoires in COVID-19. Libraries were prepared by immunoSEQ multiplex PCR; TCRdb keeps only in-frame clonotypes and omits some of them. There are about 290,000 clones in the sample; around 92% occur only once, and roughly 10% lies in the top ten. The sequencing input was peripheral blood. All receptors derive from a woman in her thirties with COVID-19, enrolled during active disease. CDR3s include the opening cysteine and the closing phenylalanine or tryptophan. The D gene is left open where the match is weak. The size of a clone is reported for some rows only, either as once, few or many, or as a class for expanded clones.

clone size: once; J gene: TRBJ2-3; D gene: TRBD2; V gene: TRBV19; CDR3 protein: CASSITSGVADTQYF; CDR3 DNA: TGTGCCAGTAGTATAACTAGCGGGGTTGCAGATACGCAGTATTTT
clone size: -; J gene: TRBJ1-1; D gene: -; V gene: TRBV10-1; CDR3 protein: CASSGPSGTSQSGTEAFF; CDR3 DNA: TGCGCCAGCAGTGGCCCATCAGGGACATCACAATCAGGAACTGAAGCTTTCTTT
clone size: -; J gene: TRBJ2-1; D gene: TRBD2; V gene: TRBV11-2; CDR3 protein: CASSLAPAGGRYNEQFF; CDR3 DNA: TGTGCCAGCAGCTTAGCCCCAGCGGGGGGCCGCTACAATGAGCAGTTCTTC
clone size: once; J gene: TRBJ2-7; D gene: -; V gene: TRBV12-3/TRBV12-4; CDR3 protein: CASSLGLSYEQYF; CDR3 DNA: TGTGCCAGCAGTTTAGGACTCTCTTACGAGCAGTACTTC
clone size: -; J gene: TRBJ1-5; D gene: -; V gene: TRBV6-5; CDR3 protein: CASSRGGGHQPQHF; CDR3 DNA: TGTGCCAGCAGCCGCGGGGGGGGCCATCAGCCCCAGCATTTT
clone size: -; J gene: TRBJ1-1; D gene: -; V gene: TRBV7-2; CDR3 protein: CASSLRQVAEAFF; CDR3 DNA: TGTGCCAGCAGCCTCCGACAGGTTGCTGAAGCTTTCTTT
clone size: -; J gene: TRBJ2-1; D gene: TRBD2; V gene: TRBV3-1/TRBV3-2; CDR3 protein: CASSLNSGANYNEQFF; CDR3 DNA: TGTGCCAGCAGCCTCAATAGCGGGGCGAACTACAATGAGCAGTTCTTC
clone size: -; J gene: TRBJ1-2; D gene: TRBD1; V gene: TRBV5-1; CDR3 protein: CASSLTTTGQSHGYTF; CDR3 DNA: TGCGCCAGCAGCTTGACCACGACAGGGCAGTCGCATGGCTACACCTTC
clone size: -; J gene: TRBJ2-3; D gene: TRBD2; V gene: TRBV7-9; CDR3 protein: CASSWPGLAESTDTQYF; CDR3 DNA: TGTGCCAGCAGCTGGCCGGGACTAGCGGAGAGCACAGATACGCAGTATTTT
clone size: -; J gene: TRBJ2-1; D gene: TRBD2; V gene: TRBV7-6; CDR3 protein: CASSLIDGTSGGNEQFF; CDR3 DNA: TGTGCCAGCAGCTTAATCGATGGGACTAGCGGGGGGAATGAGCAGTTCTTC
clone size: -; J gene: TRBJ1-4; D gene: -; V gene: TRBV21-1; CDR3 protein: CASDPGRETNEKLFF; CDR3 DNA: TGTGCCAGCGACCCTGGCCGGGAAACTAATGAAAAACTGTTTTTT
clone size: -; J gene: TRBJ2-3; D gene: TRBD1; V gene: TRBV3-1/TRBV3-2; CDR3 protein: CASTGRGQGTDTQYF; CDR3 DNA: TGTGCCAGCACGGGGAGGGGACAGGGAACAGATACGCAGTATTTT
clone size: -; J gene: TRBJ1-5; D gene: -; V gene: TRBV19; CDR3 protein: CASKGAHLGSQPQHF; CDR3 DNA: TGTGCCAGTAAAGGCGCGCATCTCGGGAGTCAGCCCCAGCATTTT
clone size: -; J gene: TRBJ1-1; D gene: -; V gene: TRBV12-3/TRBV12-4; CDR3 protein: CASSFVGLEAFF; CDR3 DNA: TGTGCCAGCAGTTTTGTGGGGCTTGAAGCTTTCTTT
clone size: -; J gene: TRBJ1-2; D gene: TRBD1; V gene: TRBV11-2; CDR3 protein: CASSPLTGGNYGYTF; CDR3 DNA: TGTGCCAGCAGCCCGTTGACAGGGGGAAACTATGGCTACACCTTC
clone size: -; J gene: TRBJ1-4; D gene: -; V gene: TRBV15; CDR3 protein: CATSRGTGRGEKLFF; CDR3 DNA: TGTGCCACCAGCAGAGGTACAGGGAGAGGCGAAAAACTGTTTTTT
clone size: -; J gene: TRBJ2-1; D gene: -; V gene: TRBV7-2; CDR3 protein: CASSLEAMRDLTYNEQFF; CDR3 DNA: TGTGCCAGCAGCTTAGAAGCTATGCGGGACCTAACCTACAATGAGCAGTTCTTC
clone size: few; J gene: TRBJ1-1; D gene: -; V gene: TRBV5-4; CDR3 protein: CASREGGENTEAFF; CDR3 DNA: TGTGCCAGCAGGGAAGGGGGAGAGAACACTGAAGCTTTCTTT
clone size: -; J gene: TRBJ1-1; D gene: -; V gene: TRBV5-6; CDR3 protein: CASSFSNTEAFF; CDR3 DNA: TGTGCCAGCAGCTTTAGCAACACTGAAGCTTTCTTT
clone size: -; J gene: TRBJ2-1; D gene: -; V gene: TRBV30; CDR3 protein: CAWSGDSNNEQFF; CDR3 DNA: TGTGCCTGGAGTGGGGACTCTAACAATGAGCAGTTCTTC
clone size: -; J gene: TRBJ1-2; D gene: -; V gene: TRBV4-1; CDR3 protein: CASSQGPDLTNYGYTF; CDR3 DNA: TGCGCCAGCAGCCAAGGACCCGACTTAACTAACTATGGCTACACCTTC
clone size: -; J gene: TRBJ2-3; D gene: TRBD2; V gene: TRBV7-9; CDR3 protein: CASSSSRKRGPAVVQQYF; CDR3 DNA: TGTGCCAGCAGCTCCTCTCGGAAGCGGGGGCCCGCCGTGGTCCAGCAGTATTTT